These 13 T cell receptor beta chains were all obtained from the same sample, sequenced in a study of control samples from healthy donors and cancer patients. Assay used: immunoSEQ multiplex PCR; TCRdb lists only in-frame clones, some missing. Among approximately 100,000 clones listed, approximately 89% were seen once. The sequencing input was blood. The receptors originated from a young man in good health.

CDR3 in DNA: TGTGCCAGCATTCATCGGACAGGGGACGAGCAGTACTTC. It specifies CASIHRTGDEQYF. The chain uses TRBV28 and TRBJ2-7; 9 nucleotides align to TRBD1. V dropped 7 bases and J dropped 5; count of bases not matched to a gene: 6. Germline CDR1 is MDHEN and CDR2 is SYDVKM. CDR3 length: 13 residues. Full variable domain (outside the CDR3, taken from reference TRBV28 and TRBJ2-7): DVKVTQSSRYLVKRTGEKVFLECVQDMDHENMFWYRQDPGLGLRLIYFSYDVKMKEKGDIPEGYSVSREKKERFSLILESASTNQTSMYLCASIHRTGDEQYFGPGTRLTVT.

V gene TRBV14 combines with J gene TRBJ1-2, with D uncertain. Trimming shortened V by 6 bases and J by 8 bases, and 13 bases separated the two germline ends. This CDR3 region has 12 residues. The germline V gene encodes CDR1 SGHDN and CDR2 FVKESK. CDR3 coding DNA: TGTGCCAGCAGTTTTCAGTTCGGAGGCTACACCTTC. It yields the protein CASSFQFGGYTF.

J is TRBJ1-4 and V is TRBV10-3, with D maybe TRBD1 (5 bases). Germline lookup yields CDR1 ENHRY and CDR2 SYGVKD. V was pared by 6 bases and J by 10 bases, with 15 bases between. This CDR3 is 13 amino acids long. CDR3 coding DNA: TGTGCCATCAGATGGGGGGATGGGGGAAAACTGTTTTTT. It translates to CAIRWGDGGKLFF.

The chain carries TRBV3-1 (or the pseudogene TRBV3-2) and TRBJ2-5; 8 bases are a match to TRBD1. The V segment lost 2 bases and the J segment 5 bases; nucleotides outside the gene matches: 7. There are 15 residues in the CDR3. Looked up from germline, CDR1 is LGHDT and CDR2 is YNNKEL (reference sequence). The DNA of the CDR3 is TGTGCCAGCAGCCAATCACGGACAGGGTCGGAGACCCAGTACTTC. It yields the protein CASSQSRTGSETQYF.

The chain joins TRBV7-9 to TRBJ1-1; D remains unclear. Per the germline V gene, CDR1 is SEHNR and CDR2 is FQNEAQ (reference sequence). V was pared by 7 bases and J by 0 bases, with 15 bases between. This CDR3 is built from 15 residues. The CDR3 here is CASNYGPQLNTEAFF. CDR3 in DNA: TGTGCCAGCAACTATGGACCTCAGCTGAACACTGAAGCTTTCTTT.

The chain combines TRBV13 with TRBJ2-3; 15 positions match TRBD2. CDR1 PRHDT and CDR2 FYEKMQ come from the germline V gene (reference sequence). V shed 8 bases and J 4 bases; nucleotides not matched to a gene: 1. There are 14 residues in the CDR3. CDR3 residues: CASRTSGGADTQYF. The CDR3, as DNA: TGTGCCAGCCGGACTAGCGGGGGGGCAGATACGCAGTATTTT.

The genes are TRBV5-6 and TRBJ2-5; 9 nucleotides line up with TRBD1. The CDR3 consists of 16 residues. From germline, CDR1 is SGHDT and CDR2 YYEEEE. J gave up 6 bases and V 4 bases, and 13 bases lay outside the gene matches. The CDR3, as DNA: TGTGCCAGCAGCCTTGGACAGGGGAGCGTGTCGAAGACCCAGTACTTC. It codes for CASSLGQGSVSKTQYF.

The chain is built from TRBV3-1 (or the pseudogene TRBV3-2) and TRBJ2-6; D unresolved. V dropped 4 bases and J dropped 2 bases, with 9 bases sitting between them. This CDR3 has 15 amino acids. The germline V gene encodes CDR1 LGHDT and CDR2 YNNKEL (reference sequence). CDR3 sequence (DNA): TGTGCCAGCAGCCCCCCCTCGGCTGGGGCCAACGTCCTGACTTTC. This gives the protein CASSPPSAGANVLTF.

The chain links TRBV4-2 to TRBJ2-7; D is perhaps TRBD2 (5 bases). V was shortened by 1 base and J by 3 bases, with 13 bases between the two germline ends. The CDR3 runs to 15 residues. Germline V gene sequence: CDR1 LGHNA, CDR2 YNFKEQ. DNA of the CDR3: TGTGCCAGCAGCCAAGGTGAAGCGGCCTACTACGAGCAGTACTTC. Protein sequence: CASSQGEAAYYEQYF.

V and J are TRBV6-1 and TRBJ1-4; D might be TRBD1 (5 bases). V lost 1 base to trimming and J lost 7 bases, with 10 bases between them. Germline V gives CDR1 MNHNS, CDR2 SASEGT. This CDR3 is 14 amino acids long. CDR3 sequence reads: CASSEGGTAEKLFF. The CDR3 DNA reads TGTGCCAGCAGTGAAGGTGGGACGGCTGAAAAACTGTTTTTT.

The chain is built from TRBV11-2 and TRBJ2-2; D uncertain. This CDR3 contains 14 residues. The V end was cut by 4 bases, the J end by 8 bases, with 14 bases between. CDR1 is SGHAT and CDR2 is FQNNGV in the germline V gene. In nucleotides, the CDR3 is TGTGCCAGCAGCTCCGCACGCACCGTAGGGGAGCTGTTTTTT. It yields the protein CASSSARTVGELFF.

This clone was counted a few times. V is TRBV7-9 and J is TRBJ2-1; D ambiguous. V shed 2 bases and J shed 9 bases, with 11 bases lying between them. Germline V CDR1 and CDR2: SEHNR, FQNEAQ (reference sequence). The CDR3 has 13 amino acids. CDR3 region: CASSLILDREQFF. The CDR3 nucleotides read TGTGCCAGCAGCTTAATCTTGGATCGTGAGCAGTTCTTC. Based on the CDR3 plus reference TRBV7-9 and TRBJ2-1, the full variable domain is DTGVSQNPRHKITKRGQNVTFRCDPISEHNRLYWYRQTLGQGPEFLTYFQNEAQLEKSRLLSDRFSAERPKGSFSTLEIQRTEQGDSAMYLCASSLILDREQFFGPGTRLTVL.

This clone was detected only a few times. This chain joins TRBV28 and TRBJ1-6; D may be TRBD1 (5 bases). This CDR3 is 11 amino acids long. CDR1 is MDHEN, CDR2 SYDVKM, per germline. V was pared by 8 bases and J by 8 bases, with 7 bases between. CDR3 DNA: TGTGCCAGCCAGGGTTATTCACCCCTCCACTTT. As protein: CASQGYSPLHF.